These 9 T cell receptor beta chains originate from one sample sequenced in a study of blood T cell repertoires in COVID-19. Libraries were prepared by immunoSEQ multiplex PCR; TCRdb keeps only in-frame clonotypes and omits some of them. In the table there are about 44,000 clones, 92% of which are singletons. The sequenced material came from peripheral blood. The source is a human donor in a cohort sampled during active COVID-19.

This chain uses TRBV24-1 with TRBJ2-4; D remains unclear. The germline CDR1 and CDR2 sequences are KGHDR and SFDVKD. The CDR3 has 16 residues. Trimming took 5 bases from V and 0 from J, leaving 13 bases between them. The CDR3 protein is CATSASSAEAKNIQYF. CDR3 DNA: TGTGCCACCAGTGCCTCCAGCGCGGAAGCCAAAAACATTCAGTACTTC.

This chain uses TRBV5-1 with TRBJ2-5; 11 bases agree with TRBD1. The CDR3 is 17 residues long. Germline V gene lookup returns CDR1 SGHRS and CDR2 YFSETQ. V shed 0 bases and J 2 bases; nucleotides not matched to a gene: 6. The DNA of the CDR3 is TGCGCCAGCAGCTTGGTCGGACAGGGGGCGCGACAAGAGACCCAGTACTTC. Its protein is CASSLVGQGARQETQYF. Using reference TRBV5-1 and TRBJ2-5 for the parts outside the CDR3, the full variable domain is KAGVTQTPRYLIKTRGQQVTLSCSPISGHRSVSWYQQTPGQGLQFLFEYFSETQRNKGNFPGRFSGRQFSNSRSEMNVSTLELGDSALYLCASSLVGQGARQETQYFGPGTRLLVL.

The chain couples TRBV15 to TRBJ2-5; tentatively, D is TRBD2 (6 bases). V was trimmed by 0 bases and J by 5 bases, leaving 13 bases between them. The CDR3 is 15 residues long. In germline, CDR1 is LNHNV, CDR2 YYDKDF (reference sequence). The DNA for the CDR3 is TGTGCCACCAGCAGAGATCAGGAGGGCGCGGAGACCCAGTACTTC. As protein: CATSRDQEGAETQYF.

This clone was recorded once. The V and J genes are TRBV9 and TRBJ2-7, with 7 nucleotides matching TRBD2. The length of the CDR3 is 14 residues. V shed 4 bases and J 7 bases; nucleotides not matched to a gene: 11. Germline V gene lookup returns CDR1 SGDLS and CDR2 YYNGEE. The CDR3 loop is CASSPRGDGGEQYF. DNA of the CDR3: TGTGCCAGCAGCCCTCGAGGGGACGGGGGGGAGCAGTACTTC.

The chain carries TRBV24-1 and TRBJ1-2, with a tentative D call TRBD1 (5 bases). V was cut by 3 bases and J by 6 bases, with 13 bases left in between. This CDR3 comprises 14 residues. Germline V CDR1 and CDR2: KGHDR, SFDVKD. The CDR3 protein is CATSDRGPPHGYTF. The CDR3, as DNA: TGTGCCACCAGTGATAGGGGCCCACCGCATGGCTACACCTTC.

In DNA form, the CDR3 reads TGTGCCACTTCACCCGTTGTGTCTTACACTGGGGCCAACGTCCTGACTTTC. Amino acid sequence: CATSPVVSYTGANVLTF. The chain has TRBV18 and TRBJ2-6; D is unresolved. The CDR3 extends over 17 amino acids. CDR1 and CDR2 (germline): KGHSH, LQKENI. Trimming took 10 bases from V and 2 from J, leaving 21 bases between them.

The V call is TRBV12-5, the J call TRBJ1-5; D remains ambiguous. Trimming shortened V by 6 bases and J by 3 bases, and 15 bases separated the two germline ends. The CDR3 is 15 residues long. The V gene's germline CDR1 is LGHNT and CDR2 FRNRAP. Written as DNA, the CDR3 is TGTGCTAGTGGCCCGGCGGGGAGCATCAATCAGCCCCAGCATTTT. Residues: CASGPAGSINQPQHF.

This chain links TRBV2 with TRBJ1-5, with a tentative D call TRBD1 (5 bases). The CDR3 runs to 13 residues. Germline V lookup: CDR1 SNHLY, CDR2 FYNNEI. Trimming removed 5 bases from V and 7 bases from J, with 12 bases in between. The CDR3 DNA reads TGTGCCAGCAGTTTAGACGGGGGGCAGCCCCAGCATTTT. It translates to CASSLDGGQPQHF. Looking up the rest from reference TRBV2 and TRBJ1-5 gives the full variable domain: EPEVTQTPSHQVTQMGQEVILRCVPISNHLYFYWYRQILGQKVEFLVSFYNNEISEKSEIFDDQFSVERPDGSNFTLKIRSTKLEDSAMYFCASSLDGGQPQHFGDGTRLSIL.

The chain uses TRBV18 and TRBJ2-5; 10 bases map to TRBD2. The CDR3 is 16 residues long. CDR1 and CDR2 from the germline V gene are KGHSH and LQKENI. Trimming removed 2 bases from V and 6 bases from J; junction bases left unmatched: 9. The CDR3: CASSPTGLAGVKTQYF. The CDR3 DNA sequence: TGTGCCAGCTCACCAACGGGGCTAGCGGGAGTGAAGACCCAGTACTTC.